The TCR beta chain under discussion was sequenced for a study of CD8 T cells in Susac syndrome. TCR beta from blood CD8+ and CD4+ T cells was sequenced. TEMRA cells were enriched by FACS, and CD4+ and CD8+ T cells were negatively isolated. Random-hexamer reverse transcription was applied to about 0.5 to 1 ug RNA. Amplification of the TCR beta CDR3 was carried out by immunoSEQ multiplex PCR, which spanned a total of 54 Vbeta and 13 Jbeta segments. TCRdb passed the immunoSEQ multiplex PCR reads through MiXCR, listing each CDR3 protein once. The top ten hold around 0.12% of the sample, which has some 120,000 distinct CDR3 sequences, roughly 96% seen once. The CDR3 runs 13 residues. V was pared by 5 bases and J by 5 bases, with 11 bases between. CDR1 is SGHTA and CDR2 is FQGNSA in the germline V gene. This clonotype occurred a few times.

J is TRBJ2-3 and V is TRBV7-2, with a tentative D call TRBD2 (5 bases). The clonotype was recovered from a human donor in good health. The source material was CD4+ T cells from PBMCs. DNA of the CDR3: TGTGCCAGCAGCCCCAACGAGGGAGATACGCAGTATTTT. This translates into CASSPNEGDTQYF.